The 26 T cell receptor beta chains given below trace back to one sample, sequenced in a study of regulatory T cells in long-lasting Graves disease. In building TCR beta libraries, iRepertoire HTBI primers were used together with Arm-PCR of CDR3 regions. TCRdb fed the multiplex PCR reads into MiXCR, producing one record per CDR3 protein. The sample comprises around 400,000 distinct CDR3 sequences, around 15% of which are singletons, and about 24% rests with the top ten. Specified time point: newly diagnosed GD, antithyroid drugs for less than 3 months. RNA extracted from PBMCs served as the sequencing template. The input for sequencing was peripheral blood mononuclear cells (PBMCs), taken at new diagnosis, from a patient treated with antithyroid drugs. These receptors all stem from a female donor with Graves disease.

V gene TRBV2 combines with J gene TRBJ2-5; 7 nucleotides match TRBD1. The CDR3 length is 15 residues. Per the germline V gene, CDR1 is SNHLY and CDR2 is FYNNEI. The J segment lost 2 bases and the V segment lost 6 bases, leaving 9 bases of the junction unmatched. CDR3 region: CASSSDRGLQETQYF. As DNA, the CDR3 is TGTGCCAGCAGCTCGGATAGGGGGCTTCAAGAGACCCAGTACTTC.

This clonotype was found a few times. The chain joins TRBV19 to TRBJ2-7; TRBD2 might be the D (6 bases). Germline V gene data show CDR1 as LNHDA and CDR2 as SQIVND (reference sequence). The CDR3 contains 13 residues. V shed 7 bases and J shed 1 base, with 11 bases lying between them. Here the CDR3 DNA reads TGTGCCAGTAATCTGGAGGGGTCCTACGAGCAGTACTTC. Amino acids: CASNLEGSYEQYF.

This clonotype was counted ten times or more. CDR3 DNA sequence: TGTGCCAGCAGCCATTTTTCCGGGGAGCTGTTTTTT. Encoded protein: CASSHFSGELFF. The gene calls are TRBV3-1 and TRBJ2-2; D not resolved. Per germline, CDR1 LGHDT and CDR2 YNNKEL (reference sequence). CDR3 length: 12 amino acids. Trimming shortened V by 3 bases and J by 6 bases, and 5 bases separated the two germline ends.

Only a few counts were recorded for this clonotype. A much larger clone is a single base away; this may be a read error. This chain links TRBV20-1 with TRBJ2-3; the match to TRBD2 covers 8 bases. Germline loops: CDR1 DFQATT, CDR2 SNEGSKA (reference sequence). The CDR3 spans 14 residues. CDR3 in amino acids: CSAGGGRSADTQCF. The DNA of the CDR3 is TGCAGTGCCGGCGGGGGGCGGAGTGCAGATACGCAGTGTTTT.

This clonotype was seen more than once but under ten times. Possible read error: a much larger clone is one base away. This chain joins TRBV5-5 and TRBJ1-5; TRBD1 might be the D (5 bases). CDR3 length equals 16 residues. Germline V gene sequence: CDR1 SGHKS, CDR2 YYEKEE (reference sequence). Trimming removed 1 base at V and 5 bases at J, with 16 bases between. For the CDR3, the DNA is TGTGCCAGCAGCTTGCCAGGCTCAGGGATGGATCAGCCCCAGCATTTT. It yields the protein CASSLPGSGMDQPQHF.

This clonotype was observed many times. The rearrangement uses TRBV3-1 and TRBJ2-1; TRBD2 matches 11 bases. Germline loops: CDR1 LGHDT, CDR2 YNNKEL (reference sequence). The CDR3 is 16 amino acids. V shed 4 bases, J shed 4 bases, and the junction held 6 bases outside the gene matches. The CDR3 protein is CASSLSGTSGYNEQFF. DNA of the CDR3: TGTGCCAGCAGCCTCTCCGGGACTAGCGGTTACAATGAGCAGTTCTTC.

This clonotype occurred many times. This chain uses TRBV4-1 with TRBJ1-3, with D perhaps TRBD1 (5 bases). Trimming took off 0 bases at V and 9 bases at J, with 15 bases between the two ends. Germline CDR1 is MGHRA and CDR2 is YSYEKL. CDR3 length: 15 amino acids. This chain's CDR3 is CASSQERGFGSTIYF. As DNA, the CDR3 is TGCGCCAGCAGCCAAGAACGGGGGTTTGGGAGCACCATATATTTT.

V is TRBV15 and J is TRBJ1-2; D not resolved. V was pared by 1 base and J by 7 bases, with 19 bases between. The CDR3 has 16 residues. Germline loops: CDR1 LNHNV, CDR2 YYDKDF (reference sequence). CDR3 in amino acids: CATSRVEQIPRLGYTF. CDR3 sequence (DNA): TGTGCCACCAGCAGAGTGGAACAAATACCTCGACTTGGCTACACCTTC.

This clonotype was recorded many times. The chain has TRBV11-2 and TRBJ2-7; D uncertain. The germline gives CDR1 SGHAT, CDR2 FQNNGV. Trimming removed 3 bases at V and 5 bases at J, with 5 bases between. This CDR3 is 11 amino acids long. The CDR3 sequence is CASSFNHEQYF. DNA of the CDR3: TGTGCCAGCAGCTTTAACCACGAGCAGTACTTC.

This rearrangement joins TRBV6-5 to TRBJ1-2; D uncertain. The CDR3 totals 13 residues. Trimming shortened V by 0 bases and J by 6 bases, and 8 bases separated the two germline ends. The germline gives CDR1 MNHEY, CDR2 SVGAGI. CDR3 nucleotide sequence: TGTGCCAGCAGTTACTCCACTCTCGATGGCTACACCTTC. Translated: CASSYSTLDGYTF.

This clonotype was observed at least ten times. V and J are TRBV20-1 and TRBJ2-3, with 11 bases matching TRBD2. V was clipped by 3 bases and J by 1 base; unmatched bases: 3. From germline, CDR1 is DFQATT and CDR2 SNEGSKA (reference sequence). The CDR3 runs 15 residues. CDR3 bases: TGCAGTGCTAGTAGCGGGGGGGCAGGCACAGATACGCAGTATTTT. This sequence encodes CSASSGGAGTDTQYF.

J is TRBJ2-1 and V is TRBV6-1; D gene unclear. Germline V gives CDR1 MNHNS, CDR2 SASEGT. This CDR3 region has 15 residues. Trimming cost V 6 bases and J 3 bases, with 15 bases left between them. CDR3 in DNA: TGTGCCAGCAGCCTTCATTTGCCTTACTACAATGAGCAGTTCTTC. Translated: CASSLHLPYYNEQFF.

This clonotype appeared many times. The J gene is TRBJ2-3, the V gene TRBV11-2, with D unresolved. The germline V gene encodes CDR1 SGHAT and CDR2 FQNNGV. The CDR3 totals 12 residues. V lost 5 bases and J lost 4, with 7 bases in between. The CDR3 here is CASSTDADTQYF. The DNA for the CDR3 is TGTGCCAGCAGCACGGACGCAGATACGCAGTATTTT. Full variable domain (remainder filled in from reference TRBV11-2 and TRBJ2-3): EAGVAQSPRYKIIEKRQSVAFWCNPISGHATLYWYQQILGQGPKLLIQFQNNGVVDDSQLPKDRFSAERLKGVDSTLKIQPAKLEDSAVYLCASSTDADTQYFGPGTRLTVL.

At least ten counts were recorded for this clonotype. This rearrangement joins TRBV6-1 to TRBJ2-7; D uncertain. Germline V gene data show CDR1 as MNHNS and CDR2 as SASEGT. There are 12 residues in the CDR3. V was trimmed by 5 bases and J by 8 bases, leaving 13 bases between them. Here the CDR3 reads CASSRRADKQYF. Written as DNA, the CDR3 is TGTGCCAGCAGTCGTAGGGCAGATAAGCAGTACTTC.

This clonotype was picked up a small number of times. The gene calls are TRBV7-9 and TRBJ2-1; 7 bases match TRBD1. Germline CDR1 and CDR2: SEHNR and FQNEAQ (reference sequence). The CDR3 loop spans 15 amino acids. The J segment lost 6 bases and the V segment lost 7 bases, leaving 12 bases of the junction unmatched. The DNA for the CDR3 is TGTGCCAGCACCCAATCCGGGGCAGGGGGCAATGAGCAGTTCTTC. As protein: CASTQSGAGGNEQFF.

For this clonotype: Being one base from a much bigger clone, this may be a read error. The final CDR3 position lacks the conserved phenylalanine or tryptophan, pointing to a likely read error. The rearrangement joins TRBV29-1 to TRBJ1-5; no clear D gene. V lost 4 bases to trimming and J lost 0 bases, with 13 bases between them. This CDR3 is 15 amino acids long. The germline V gene encodes CDR1 SQVTM and CDR2 ANQGSEA. CDR3 DNA: TGCAGCGTTGCCGCCTCGGCTAATAGCAATCAGCCCCAGCATTCT. The encoded protein is CSVAASANSNQPQHS.

This clonotype was recorded at least ten times. V and J are TRBV27 and TRBJ1-4; TRBD1 agrees at 7 bases. With 7 bases clipped from V and 6 bases from J, the junction kept 11 bases outside the gene matches. This CDR3 has 15 residues. Per the germline V gene, CDR1 is MNHEY and CDR2 is SMNVEV (reference sequence). CDR3 protein: CASTSFGQDHEKLFF. CDR3 bases: TGTGCCAGCACTTCCTTCGGACAGGACCATGAAAAACTGTTTTTT. Complete variable domain (other parts from reference TRBV27 and TRBJ1-4): EAQVTQNPRYLITVTGKKLTVTCSQNMNHEYMSWYRQDPGLGLRQIYYSMNVEVTDKGDVPEGYKVSRKEKRNFPLILESPSPNQTSLYFCASTSFGQDHEKLFFGSGTQLSVL.

This clonotype has at least ten counts. V is TRBV29-1 and J is TRBJ2-3; 8 nucleotides align to TRBD2. Germline V gives CDR1 SQVTM, CDR2 ANQGSEA. V lost 7 bases to trimming and J lost 2 bases; unmatched junction nucleotides: 5. This CDR3 contains 13 residues. The CDR3 bases are TGCAGCGCGCCGGGACTAGACACAGATACGCAGTATTTT. Amino acid sequence: CSAPGLDTDTQYF.

J is TRBJ1-1 and V is TRBV5-4, with D unclear. Germline assignment: CDR1 SGHNT and CDR2 YYREEE (reference sequence). This CDR3 region has 15 residues. Deletions cut 0 bases from V and 0 bases from J, with 9 bases between. The CDR3 DNA follows: TGTGCCAGCAGCTTGGATGGGGTCCTGAACACTGAAGCTTTCTTT. Protein: CASSLDGVLNTEAFF.

This clonotype was observed many times. The chain carries TRBV10-3 and TRBJ2-7, with 8 bases that match TRBD1. Germline assignment: CDR1 ENHRY and CDR2 SYGVKD. The CDR3 sequence is 14 residues long. The ends lost 6 bases at V and 5 bases at J; junction bases unmatched: 9. CDR3 nucleotide sequence: TGTGCCATCAGCCCTGGACAGGGTCTCCACGAGCAGTACTTC. Translation gives CAISPGQGLHEQYF.

This clonotype has at least ten counts. The genes are TRBV30 and TRBJ2-5; D ambiguous. CDR3 length: 11 residues. Looked up from germline, CDR1 is GTSNPN and CDR2 is SVGIG (reference sequence). V was pared by 2 bases and J by 4 bases, with 5 bases between. CDR3 sequence reads: CAWSNAETQYF. Written as DNA, the CDR3 is TGTGCCTGGAGTAATGCAGAGACCCAGTACTTC.

This clonotype was counted ten times or more. The rearrangement links TRBV27 to TRBJ1-1, with 9 bases lining up with TRBD1. Germline CDR1 and CDR2: MNHEY and SMNVEV (reference sequence). CDR3 length equals 15 residues. Trimming cost V 0 bases and J 3 bases; bases outside gene matches: 2. The CDR3 DNA is TGTGCCAGCAGTTTATCAGGACAGGGGTACACTGAAGCTTTCTTT. It specifies CASSLSGQGYTEAFF.

The chain uses TRBV6-1 and TRBJ2-1, with D perhaps given as TRBD1 or TRBD2 (6 bases each). Trimming stripped 11 bases from V and 4 bases from J, with 24 bases between. Germline CDR1 and CDR2: MNHNS and SASEGT. The CDR3 length is 16 residues. The chain's CDR3 is CASRRAGTQGYNEQFF. Written as DNA, the CDR3 is TGTGCCTCCCGACGCGCCGGGACTCAGGGGTACAATGAGCAGTTCTTC.

This clonotype was recorded many times. The chain links TRBV5-1 to TRBJ1-2, with D unclear. The ends were cut back, 0 bases at V and 5 bases at J, with 14 bases in the middle. This CDR3 is 15 amino acids long. Germline CDR1 reads SGHRS; CDR2 reads YFSETQ. The CDR3 reads CASSLGPRGNYGYTF. The CDR3 DNA sequence: TGCGCCAGCAGCTTGGGACCTCGAGGGAATTATGGCTACACCTTC.

There are many counts of this clonotype. The genes are TRBV7-2 and TRBJ1-1; D might be TRBD1 (5 bases). This CDR3 is 15 amino acids long. Germline V lookup: CDR1 SGHTA, CDR2 FQGNSA. Trimming took 3 bases from V and 1 from J, leaving 12 bases between them. The CDR3 loop reads CASSFAGTGNTEAFF. CDR3 bases: TGTGCCAGCAGCTTTGCCGGGACGGGGAACACTGAAGCTTTCTTT.

This clonotype has a handful of counts. This chain connects TRBV7-8 to TRBJ2-4, with 14 bases matching TRBD2. Per germline, CDR1 SGHVS and CDR2 FQNEAQ. The V segment lost 1 base and the J segment 0 bases; nucleotides outside the gene matches: 11. The CDR3 length is 21 residues. The CDR3 is CASSLGAPGLAGVGAKNIQYF. For the CDR3, the DNA is TGTGCCAGCAGCTTAGGGGCCCCGGGACTAGCGGGAGTGGGAGCCAAAAACATTCAGTACTTC.